This T cell receptor (beta chain) was found in a study of CD8+CD57+ T cells in acquired aplastic anemia. Profiling that covered TCR beta VDJ and CDR3 relied on genomic DNA as its template. Each CDR3 protein gets one entry after TCRdb re-called the reads with MiXCR. The sample holds hundreds of thousands of distinct CDR3 sequences, roughly three fifths seen once. Worth noting for this clonotype: Its matching antigen is unknown.

CDR3 length equals 14 residues. Germline CDR1 is DFQATT and CDR2 is SNEGSKA (reference sequence). V dropped 3 bases and J dropped 6; count of bases not matched to a gene: 7. Study-level results: CD8+ Simpson's diversity showed no significant patient-control difference. Patients and controls had in common some 30 CD8+ CDR3 sequences.

Input material: sorted CD4+, CD8+, or CD8+CD57+ T cells (not recorded which) from PBMCs. The rearrangement uses TRBV20-1 and TRBJ2-2; 7 nucleotides match TRBD2. This receptor was obtained from a human donor with severe aplastic anemia or a healthy control (not recorded which). CDR3 sequence reads: CSASGPGRAGELFF. In DNA, the CDR3 is TGCAGTGCTAGCGGTCCGGGGAGGGCCGGGGAGCTGTTTTTT.